These 22 T cell receptor beta chains came from one sample sequenced in a study of blood T cell repertoires in COVID-19. Assay: immunoSEQ multiplex PCR; the TCRdb copy retains only in-frame clones and omits some. This sample carries roughly 250,000 clones, 79% of them seen once, and the ten largest clones take under 4.5%. Sequencing used peripheral blood. The source is a woman aged 40-49 years with active or convalescent COVID-19.

This clone has more than one count but fewer than ten. CDR3: CASSRSGGAPEQFF. The CDR3 DNA sequence: TGTGCCAGCAGTCGTAGCGGGGGGGCCCCTGAGCAGTTCTTC. The chain recombines TRBV6-2 or TRBV6-3 with TRBJ2-1; TRBD2 matches 11 bases. In germline, CDR1 is MNHEY, CDR2 SVGEGT. The CDR3 covers 14 residues. V shed 5 bases, J shed 9 bases, and the junction held 6 bases outside the gene matches.

This clone was observed at least ten times. The V call is TRBV19, the J call TRBJ1-5; no firm D call. Between the trimmed V and J ends, which lost 5 bases and 5 bases, there was a span of 13 bases. This CDR3 has 14 residues. Germline CDR1 is LNHDA and CDR2 is SQIVND (reference sequence). CDR3 region: CASSVNSLDQPQHF. The CDR3 nucleotides are TGTGCCAGTAGTGTTAACAGCTTGGATCAGCCCCAGCATTTT.

This chain links TRBV5-1 with TRBJ1-3, with TRBD1 matching 8 bases. Germline lookup yields CDR1 SGHRS and CDR2 YFSETQ. Unmatched junction bases numbered 4, after V lost 3 bases and J lost 2 bases. CDR3 size: 15 residues. CDR3 sequence reads: CASSYDRGAGNTIYF. CDR3 nucleotides: TGCGCCAGCAGCTATGACAGGGGCGCTGGAAACACCATATATTTT.

In this sample, this clone turned up a few times. The chain is built from TRBV5-6 and TRBJ1-2; D gene ambiguous. CDR1 and CDR2 (germline): SGHDT, YYEEEE. The CDR3 spans 14 residues. V lost 2 bases and J 2 bases, leaving 10 bases between the germline ends. CDR3 sequence: CASSFVEANYGYTF. In nucleotides, the CDR3 is TGTGCCAGCAGCTTTGTCGAGGCGAACTATGGCTACACCTTC.

J is TRBJ1-2 and V is TRBV2; TRBD1 might be the D (5 bases). This CDR3 spans 13 amino acids. CDR1 and CDR2 (germline): SNHLY, FYNNEI. V lost 6 bases, J lost 5 bases, and 13 bases lay in between. The CDR3 DNA reads TGTGCCAGCAGGGATGACAGCGTATATGGCTACACCTTC. Translation: CASRDDSVYGYTF.

This clone was recorded once. J is TRBJ1-5 and V is TRBV2, with D perhaps TRBD1 (5 bases). CDR3 length: 16 residues. The V gene's germline CDR1 is SNHLY and CDR2 FYNNEI. The V gene lost 5 bases and the J gene lost 0 bases, with 14 bases spanning the gap. CDR3 residues: CASSYETVNSNQPQHF. CDR3 DNA: TGTGCCAGCAGTTACGAGACAGTTAATAGCAATCAGCCCCAGCATTTT. The full variable domain, in which reference TRBV2 and TRBJ1-5 provide the parts outside the CDR3, is EPEVTQTPSHQVTQMGQEVILRCVPISNHLYFYWYRQILGQKVEFLVSFYNNEISEKSEIFDDQFSVERPDGSNFTLKIRSTKLEDSAMYFCASSYETVNSNQPQHFGDGTRLSIL.

The chain combines TRBV11-2 with TRBJ1-3; D is perhaps TRBD1 (5 bases). The germline gives CDR1 SGHAT, CDR2 FQNNGV. The CDR3 runs 15 residues. V dropped 10 bases and J dropped 4 bases, with 20 bases sitting between them. The CDR3 coding sequence is TGTGCCATCTCCCCTTTGGGGGGTCGAGGAAACACCATATATTTT. This translates into CAISPLGGRGNTIYF.

V gene TRBV2 combines with J gene TRBJ1-1, with D unresolved. The germline V gene encodes CDR1 SNHLY and CDR2 FYNNEI. Trimming removed 6 bases from V and 2 bases from J, with 10 bases in between. This CDR3 is built from 13 residues. The CDR3 protein is CASRSYSNTEAFF. The CDR3 region has the DNA TGTGCCAGCAGGAGCTACAGCAACACTGAAGCTTTCTTT. The whole variable domain, filled in from reference TRBV2 and TRBJ1-1, reads EPEVTQTPSHQVTQMGQEVILRCVPISNHLYFYWYRQILGQKVEFLVSFYNNEISEKSEIFDDQFSVERPDGSNFTLKIRSTKLEDSAMYFCASRSYSNTEAFFGQGTRLTVV.

There are a few counts of this clone. The chain links TRBV25-1 to TRBJ1-5; TRBD1 might be the D (5 bases). The CDR3 runs 13 residues. Trimming took 2 bases from V and 7 from J, leaving 9 bases between them. CDR1 and CDR2 (germline): MGHDK, SYGVNS. The chain's CDR3 is CASSEGGGQPQHF. CDR3 nucleotide sequence: TGTGCCAGCAGTGAAGGGGGAGGCCAGCCCCAGCATTTT.

This rearrangement joins TRBV3-1 (or the pseudogene TRBV3-2) to TRBJ1-1, with a weak D call TRBD1 (6 bases). Trimming shortened V by 0 bases and J by 5 bases, and 16 bases separated the two germline ends. Germline CDR1 reads LGHDT; CDR2 reads YNNKEL (reference sequence). The length of the CDR3 is 16 residues. CDR3 nucleotide sequence: TGTGCCAGCAGCCAAGATACTTTAACAGGGCGGACTGAAGCTTTCTTT. Protein sequence: CASSQDTLTGRTEAFF.

The chain joins TRBV5-1 to TRBJ2-3; a weak D match, TRBD1 (5 bases). Per the germline V gene, CDR1 is SGHRS and CDR2 is YFSETQ. V gave up 2 bases and J gave up 2 bases, with 12 bases separating them. The CDR3 covers 15 residues. CDR3 in amino acids: CASSFGRASTDTQYF. CDR3 nucleotide sequence: TGCGCCAGCAGCTTTGGCAGGGCTTCCACAGATACGCAGTATTTT.

This clone is labeled as medium-sized. The rearrangement links TRBV30 to TRBJ1-6; D gene unclear. V lost 5 bases, J lost 5 bases, and 10 bases lay in between. Germline CDR1 GTSNPN, CDR2 SVGIG (reference sequence). The length of the CDR3 is 13 residues. CDR3 in amino acids: CAWGHGNNSPLHF. The DNA for the CDR3 is TGTGCCTGGGGGCACGGAAATAATTCACCCCTCCACTTT.

V gene TRBV4-1 combines with J gene TRBJ2-3; D perhaps matches TRBD2 (7 bases). CDR1 MGHRA and CDR2 YSYEKL come from the germline V gene. V gave up 3 bases and J gave up 5 bases, with 21 bases separating them. This CDR3 comprises 17 residues. CDR3 loop: CASSHLWGGHSRDTQYF. The CDR3 DNA sequence: TGCGCCAGCAGCCACTTATGGGGGGGCCATAGCCGAGATACGCAGTATTTT.

The chain is built from TRBV11-2 and TRBJ1-1; D gene uncertain. V lost 1 base and J 0 bases, leaving 9 bases between the germline ends. The length of the CDR3 is 15 residues. The germline V gene has CDR1 SGHAT and CDR2 FQNNGV. The CDR3 loop is CASSLGQVLNTEAFF. CDR3 coding DNA: TGTGCCAGCAGCTTAGGGCAGGTCTTGAACACTGAAGCTTTCTTT.

This clone appeared a few times. For the CDR3, the DNA is TGTGCCAGCAGTTACGGGGGGCGCAAGGAAAAACTGTTTTTT. It is translated as CASSYGGRKEKLFF. The J gene is TRBJ1-4, the V gene TRBV2, with a tentative D call TRBD1 (6 bases). The CDR3 is 14 residues long. Germline V lookup: CDR1 SNHLY, CDR2 FYNNEI. The V end lost 5 bases, the J end lost 8 bases, and 15 bases lay between the germline ends.

The sample holds a few counts of this clone. CDR3 DNA: TGTGCCAGCAGCTTAGGTTCGACAGGTGCTTATAATTCACCCCTCCACTTT. The encoded protein is CASSLGSTGAYNSPLHF. This chain connects TRBV7-2 to TRBJ1-6; a weak D match, TRBD1 (6 bases). CDR1 is SGHTA and CDR2 is FQGNSA in the germline V gene. The ends were cut back, 1 base at V and 4 bases at J, with 14 bases in the middle. This CDR3 contains 17 residues.

The rearrangement uses TRBV10-3 and TRBJ1-3; 7 bases are a match to TRBD1. Losses at the gene ends were 4 bases for V and 4 bases for J; bases not matched to a gene: 7. The CDR3 runs 15 residues. Germline assignment: CDR1 ENHRY and CDR2 SYGVKD. The CDR3 loop reads CAISGNRGSGNTIYF. CDR3 coding DNA: TGTGCCATCAGTGGGAACAGGGGTTCCGGAAACACCATATATTTT.

This clone was recorded only once. The chain combines TRBV6-6 with TRBJ1-2; unclear D gene. The CDR3 is 12 residues long. The germline CDR1 and CDR2 sequences are MNHNY and SVGAGI (reference sequence). V was pared by 7 bases and J by 3 bases, with 9 bases between. Here the CDR3 reads CASTGKDYGYTF. CDR3 coding DNA: TGTGCCAGCACGGGTAAAGACTATGGCTACACCTTC.

This clone was detected a few times. The chain employs TRBV28 and TRBJ1-5; weak D call: TRBD1 (6 bases). The CDR3 sequence is 15 residues long. The ends were cut back, 3 bases at V and 0 bases at J, with 9 bases in the middle. Germline V CDR1 and CDR2: MDHEN, SYDVKM. The CDR3 nucleotides are TGTGCCAGCAGTTTGGGGGGGCATAGCAATCAGCCCCAGCATTTT. Encoded protein: CASSLGGHSNQPQHF.

Here the CDR3 DNA reads TGTGCCAGCTCACCCGGACAGGGCTCAGATACGCAGTATTTT. This sequence encodes CASSPGQGSDTQYF. The V and J genes are TRBV18 and TRBJ2-3; 8 bases fit TRBD1. There are 14 residues in the CDR3. The V and J ends lost 3 bases and 4 bases, in that order; junction bases with no gene match: 3. Germline V CDR1 and CDR2: KGHSH, LQKENI.

This rearrangement joins TRBV5-6 to TRBJ1-4, with 8 positions matching TRBD1. The V gene end was trimmed by 5 bases and the J gene end by 10 bases; junction bases not matched to a gene: 10. The CDR3 extends over 14 amino acids. From germline, CDR1 is SGHDT and CDR2 YYEEEE. CDR3 loop: CASSLGQGVGKLFF. The CDR3, as DNA: TGTGCCAGCAGTCTCGGACAGGGAGTAGGAAAACTGTTTTTT.

The chain carries TRBV7-9 and TRBJ2-3; possibly TRBD1 for D (5 bases). V was trimmed by 1 base and J by 3 bases, leaving 11 bases between them. This CDR3 is built from 15 residues. CDR1 is SEHNR and CDR2 is FQNEAQ in the germline V gene (reference sequence). CDR3 amino acids: CASSLVEAGTDTQYF. CDR3 nucleotide sequence: TGTGCCAGCAGCTTAGTCGAAGCAGGGACAGATACGCAGTATTTT.